What follows is one T cell receptor beta chain and its context. Germline-derived CDR1 and CDR2 are KGHDR and SFDVKD. This CDR3 spans 15 amino acids. J gave up 5 bases and V 6 bases, and 6 bases lay outside the gene matches. Assay: immunoSEQ multiplex PCR; the TCRdb copy retains only in-frame clones and omits some. Of 120,000 or so clones listed, approximately 70% are singletons. The sample comes from a study of blood T cell repertoires in COVID-19. Study background: Some COVID-19 samples were acute and others convalescent; all came from the United States, Italy and Spain. PBMCs, B-cell-depleted T cells, or T cells provided the cDNA or gDNA that made up the material.

This chain uses TRBV24-1 with TRBJ2-1; 10 bases align to TRBD2. This receptor was taken from a human donor with acute or convalescent COVID-19. The donor label of this sample is uncertain. What was sequenced was peripheral blood. In DNA, the CDR3 is TGTGCCACCAGTCCAGCGGGGGGGCCGCACAATGAGCAGTTCTTC. This translates into CATSPAGGPHNEQFF.